The rows below give T cell receptor beta chains drawn from one sample of a study of shared clonotypes between healthy human individuals. Repertoires were generated with immunoSEQ multiplex PCR, while TCRdb's copy carries only in-frame clones and drops some. The table lists around 1.4 million clones, about 98.5% of them singletons, with approximately 0.4% in the top ten. Sequenced: naive CD4+ T cells sorted from blood. The receptors come from a man aged 30 to 39 in good health. The CDR3 runs from the conserved cysteine through the conserved F or W. D genes are given only for firm matches. The size field is filled for only some rows; it gives once, few, many or a size class.

V	J	D	size	DNA	CDR3
TRBV4-3	TRBJ2-7	TRBD1	-	TGCGCCAGCAGCCAATGGGGACAGTCCCTCTACGAGCAGTACTTC	CASSQWGQSLYEQYF
TRBV7-2	TRBJ2-7	-	-	TGTGCCAGCAGCCCCACGGTGGGGGACTTGTACGAGCAGTACTTC	CASSPTVGDLYEQYF
TRBV30	TRBJ1-2	TRBD1	-	TGTGCCTACAGGGACAGGGGGCAGTATGAAGGCTACACCTTC	CAYRDRGQYEGYTF
TRBV4-3	TRBJ2-7	-	-	TGCGCCAGCAGCCAACCCGAGTACGAGCAGTACTTC	CASSQPEYEQYF
TRBV7-9	TRBJ1-2	-	-	TGTGCCAGCAGCTTAGGTTTCTCGGGGTATGGCTACACCTTC	CASSLGFSGYGYTF
TRBV7-3	TRBJ2-5	TRBD2	-	TGTGCCAGCAGCTCGGGGACTAGCGGGAGGGTCGGTGAGACCCAGTACTTC	CASSSGTSGRVGETQYF
TRBV19	TRBJ2-7	-	-	TGTGCCAGTAGCAGGAATGTAGCCTACGAGCAGTACTTC	CASSRNVAYEQYF
TRBV18	TRBJ2-4	-	-	TGTGCCAGCTCGACTGGTCCCTCCCCTCGGAACATTCAGTACTTC	CASSTGPSPRNIQYF
TRBV27	TRBJ2-2	-	-	TGTGCCAGCAGGCCCGAACTCGTGGCCGGGGAGCTGTTTTTT	CASRPELVAGELFF
TRBV11-2	TRBJ1-3	-	once	TGTGCCAGCAGCTTAGGGTTAACCTCTGGAAACACCATATATTTT	CASSLGLTSGNTIYF
TRBV27	TRBJ1-2	TRBD1	once	TGTGCCAGCAGCCGGACAGGGGCGGCCCCGGGCTACACCTTC	CASSRTGAAPGYTF
TRBV2	TRBJ2-1	TRBD2	-	TGTGCCAGCAACTACTTGACTAGCGGGGGGAATGAGCAGTTCTTC	CASNYLTSGGNEQFF
TRBV5-1	TRBJ2-7	TRBD1	-	TGCGCCAGCAGCTTGGGACAGGGGATATACTACGAGCAGTACTTC	CASSLGQGIYYEQYF
TRBV19	TRBJ2-7	-	-	TGTGCCAGTAGCCCAAAGCCCGGGATTCGTACCTACGAGCAGTACTTC	CASSPKPGIRTYEQYF
TRBV18	TRBJ1-5	TRBD1	-	TGTGCCAGCTCAGCGGACAGGGGTGCTCAGCCCCAGCATTTT	CASSADRGAQPQHF
TRBV7-6	TRBJ2-7	TRBD2	-	TGTGCCAGCAGCTACGCGGGAGCGTCCTCGGACGAGCAGTACTTC	CASSYAGASSDEQYF
TRBV2	TRBJ2-2	-	-	TGTGCCAGCAGTGAAGTACTCCTTACCGGCGGGGAGCTGTTTTTT	CASSEVLLTGGELFF
TRBV28	TRBJ2-2	-	-	TGTGCCAGCGACGGAGGGGAGCTGTTTTTT	CASDGGELFF
TRBV9	TRBJ1-1	-	-	TGTGCCAGCAGCGTAGACAGCAGGAACACTGAAGCTTTCTTT	CASSVDSRNTEAFF
TRBV5-1	TRBJ2-1	TRBD2	-	TGCGCCAGCAGCTTGGGTAGCGGGAGGGCTGCTGAGCAGTTCTTC	CASSLGSGRAAEQFF
TRBV29-1	TRBJ1-2	TRBD1	-	TGCAGCGTTGATGGGACAGACTATGGCTACACCTTC	CSVDGTDYGYTF
TRBV10-1	TRBJ2-1	-	-	TGCGCCAGCAGTGAGAGGCCAGGGTTCGGCAATGAGCAGTTCTTC	CASSERPGFGNEQFF
TRBV5-3	TRBJ1-4	TRBD1	-	TGTGCCAGAAGCAAGGCCGAGACAGGGACGTGTGAAAAACTGTTTTTT	CARSKAETGTCEKLFF
TRBV19	TRBJ2-7	-	once	TGTGCCAGTAGTACAGGGGCCGAGCAGTACTTC	CASSTGAEQYF
TRBV10-3	TRBJ2-3	TRBD2	-	TGTGCCATCTCGGCACTAGCGGGTCTCACAGATACGCAGTATTTT	CAISALAGLTDTQYF
TRBV28	TRBJ2-3	-	once	TGTGCCAGCAGGCGGATAAGCACAGATACGCAGTATTTT	CASRRISTDTQYF
TRBV30	TRBJ1-4	TRBD1	-	TGTGCCTGGAGGTCACGACAGGGATCTGAAAAACTGTTTTTT	CAWRSRQGSEKLFF
TRBV6-6	TRBJ2-5	-	-	TGTGCCAGCACCCCTCGGGGACAAGAGACCCAGTACTTC	CASTPRGQETQYF
TRBV6-1	TRBJ2-7	-	-	TGTGCCAGCAGTGGACAGCCCGACAGCTACGAGCAGTACTTC	CASSGQPDSYEQYF
TRBV7-6	TRBJ2-5	-	-	TGTGCCAGCAGCTTAGAGGTTAGGGAGACCCAGTACTTC	CASSLEVRETQYF
TRBV18	TRBJ2-7	TRBD1	-	TGTGCCAGCCTTAGGACAGGGGGCTACGAGCAGTACTTC	CASLRTGGYEQYF
TRBV29-1	TRBJ1-1	TRBD1	once	TGCAGCGTTGAGGGACAGGGGGCTGGGGCTTTCTTT	CSVEGQGAGAFF
TRBV29-1	TRBJ2-1	-	-	TGCAGCGTTGGCAGACGGTACAATGAGCAGTTCTTC	CSVGRRYNEQFF
TRBV5-5	TRBJ1-2	-	-	TGTGCCAGCAGCTTGAGAGGGAACTATGGCTACACCTTC	CASSLRGNYGYTF
TRBV11-3	TRBJ2-2	TRBD2	-	TGTGCCAGCAGCGGGACTAGCGGGAGTAGGGGGGAGCTGTTTTTT	CASSGTSGSRGELFF
TRBV12-5	TRBJ1-4	-	-	TGTGCTAGTGGTTTGGTAAACGTGGAGAGTGAAAAACTGTTTTTT	CASGLVNVESEKLFF
TRBV7-9	TRBJ2-7	-	once	TGTGCCAGCAGCTCACCGCCCGGCAGGGAGAACATCTACGAGCAGTACTTC	CASSSPPGRENIYEQYF
TRBV29-1	TRBJ2-2	-	once	TGCAGCGTTGAAAGACACACGAACACCGGGGAGCTGTTTTTT	CSVERHTNTGELFF
TRBV9	TRBJ2-6	-	-	TGTGCCAGCAGCGCCAACCGGGCTGGGGCCAACGTCCTGACTTTC	CASSANRAGANVLTF
TRBV9	TRBJ2-4	-	-	TGTGCCAGCAGCGTAGGGGGTGGGTTAGCCAAAAACATTCAGTACTTC	CASSVGGGLAKNIQYF
TRBV19	TRBJ2-5	-	-	TGTGCCAGTAGCGCCGGCAGCGCAGAGACCCAGTACTTC	CASSAGSAETQYF